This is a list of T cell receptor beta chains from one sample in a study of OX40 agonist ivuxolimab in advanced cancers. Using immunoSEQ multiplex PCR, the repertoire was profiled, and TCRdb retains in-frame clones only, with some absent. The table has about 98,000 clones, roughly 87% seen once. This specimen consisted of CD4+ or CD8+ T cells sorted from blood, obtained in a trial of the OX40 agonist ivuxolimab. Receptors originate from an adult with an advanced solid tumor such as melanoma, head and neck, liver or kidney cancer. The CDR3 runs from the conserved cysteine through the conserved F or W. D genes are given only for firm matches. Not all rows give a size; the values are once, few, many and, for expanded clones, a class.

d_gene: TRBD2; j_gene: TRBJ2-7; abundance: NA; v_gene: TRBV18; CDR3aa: CASSPRTRVYEQYF; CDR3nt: TGTGCCAGCTCACCAAGGACTAGGGTCTACGAGCAGTACTTC
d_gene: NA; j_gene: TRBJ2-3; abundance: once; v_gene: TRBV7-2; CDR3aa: CASSRTSPTDTQYF; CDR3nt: TGTGCCAGCAGCCGTACGTCTCCCACAGATACGCAGTATTTT
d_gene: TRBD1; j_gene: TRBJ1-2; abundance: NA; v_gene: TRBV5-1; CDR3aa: CASSLARDSGYTF; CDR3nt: TGCGCCAGCAGCTTGGCCAGGGACAGTGGCTACACCTTC
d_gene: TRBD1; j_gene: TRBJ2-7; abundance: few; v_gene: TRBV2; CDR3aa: CASSLQGEPGEQYF; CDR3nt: TGTGCCAGCAGTCTGCAGGGGGAACCGGGCGAGCAGTACTTC
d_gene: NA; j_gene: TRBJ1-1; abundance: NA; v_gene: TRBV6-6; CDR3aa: CASSYPHKNTEAFF; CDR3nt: TGTGCCAGCAGTTATCCACATAAGAACACTGAAGCTTTCTTT
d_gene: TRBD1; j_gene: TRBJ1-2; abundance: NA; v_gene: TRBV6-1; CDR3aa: CASSPTGTGAYGYTF; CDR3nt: TGTGCCAGCAGCCCTACCGGGACAGGTGCTTATGGCTACACCTTC
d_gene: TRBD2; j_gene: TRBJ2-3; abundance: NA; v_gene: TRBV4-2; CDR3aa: CASSQVTSGGITDTQYF; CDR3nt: TGTGCCAGCAGCCAAGTGACTAGCGGGGGGATCACAGATACGCAGTATTTT
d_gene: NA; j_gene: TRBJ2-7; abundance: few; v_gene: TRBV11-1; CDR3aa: CASRFRSGPTYEQYF; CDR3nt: TGTGCCAGCAGATTTCGAAGCGGGCCTACCTACGAGCAGTACTTC
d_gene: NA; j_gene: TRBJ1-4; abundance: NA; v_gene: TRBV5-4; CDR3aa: CASSLGYNEKLFF; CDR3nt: TGTGCCAGCAGCTTAGGGTATAATGAAAAACTGTTTTTT
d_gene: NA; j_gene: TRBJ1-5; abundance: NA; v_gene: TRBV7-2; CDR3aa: CASSSEYNQPQHF; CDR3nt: TGTGCCAGCAGCTCGGAATACAATCAGCCCCAGCATTTT
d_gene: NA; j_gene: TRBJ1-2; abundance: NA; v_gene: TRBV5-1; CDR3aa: CASSLEVGVSPLYGYTF; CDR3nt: TGCGCCAGCAGCTTGGAAGTCGGGGTCAGTCCACTCTATGGCTACACCTTC
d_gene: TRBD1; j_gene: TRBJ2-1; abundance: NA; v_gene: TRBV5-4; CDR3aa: CASSLDRGSYNEQFF; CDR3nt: TGTGCCAGCAGCTTGGACAGGGGCTCCTACAATGAGCAGTTCTTC
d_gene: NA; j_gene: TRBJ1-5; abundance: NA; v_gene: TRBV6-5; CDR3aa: CASSNGGEQPQHF; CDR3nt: TGTGCCAGCTCCAACGGGGGGGAGCAGCCCCAGCATTTT
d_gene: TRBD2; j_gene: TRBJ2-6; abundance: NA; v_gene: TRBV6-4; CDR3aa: CASSREAGANVLTF; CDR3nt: TGTGCCAGCAGCCGGGAGGCTGGGGCCAACGTCCTGACTTTC
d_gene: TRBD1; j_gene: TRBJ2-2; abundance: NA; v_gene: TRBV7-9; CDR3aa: CATPTRDRGMSNTGELFF; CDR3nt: TGTGCCACCCCGACGCGGGACAGGGGGATGTCGAACACCGGGGAGCTGTTTTTT
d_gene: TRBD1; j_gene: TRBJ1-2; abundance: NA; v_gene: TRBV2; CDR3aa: CASSLTGGINYGYTF; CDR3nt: TGTGCCAGCAGCTTAACAGGGGGTATTAACTATGGCTACACCTTC
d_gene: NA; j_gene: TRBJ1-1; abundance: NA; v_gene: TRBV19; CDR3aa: CASSAKRRNTEAFF; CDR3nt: TGTGCCAGTAGTGCAAAGAGACGGAACACTGAAGCTTTCTTT
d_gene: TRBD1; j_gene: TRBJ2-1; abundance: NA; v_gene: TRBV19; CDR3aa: CASSMTGDKQFF; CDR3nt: TGTGCCAGTAGTATGACAGGGGATAAGCAGTTCTTC
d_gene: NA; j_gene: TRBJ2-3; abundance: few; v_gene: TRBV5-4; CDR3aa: CASSPDSKTDTQYF; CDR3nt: TGTGCCAGCAGCCCGGACAGCAAAACAGATACGCAGTATTTT
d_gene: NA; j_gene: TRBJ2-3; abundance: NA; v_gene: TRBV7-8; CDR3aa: CASKGVGGGTDTQYF; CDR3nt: TGTGCCAGCAAAGGTGTGGGGGGAGGCACAGATACGCAGTATTTT
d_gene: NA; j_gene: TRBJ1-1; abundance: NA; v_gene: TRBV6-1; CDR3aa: CATQRNVAEAFF; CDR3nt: TGTGCCACCCAGCGGAATGTTGCTGAAGCTTTCTTT
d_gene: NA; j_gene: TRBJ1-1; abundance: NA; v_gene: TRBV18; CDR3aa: CASSLQGNTEAFF; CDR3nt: TGTGCCAGCTCATTACAGGGGAACACTGAAGCTTTCTTT
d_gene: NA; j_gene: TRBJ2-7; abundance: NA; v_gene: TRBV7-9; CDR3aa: CASGLTGVVFSEQYF; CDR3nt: TGTGCCAGCGGCCTCACCGGGGTCGTGTTTAGCGAGCAGTACTTC
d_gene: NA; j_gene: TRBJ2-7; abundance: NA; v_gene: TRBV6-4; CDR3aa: CAGPGQAYEQYF; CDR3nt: TGTGCCGGACCGGGACAAGCCTACGAGCAGTACTTC
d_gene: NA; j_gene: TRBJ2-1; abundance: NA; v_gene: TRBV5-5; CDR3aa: CASSSGPRASYNEQFF; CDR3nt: TGTGCCAGCAGCTCCGGGCCTCGGGCCTCCTACAATGAGCAGTTCTTC
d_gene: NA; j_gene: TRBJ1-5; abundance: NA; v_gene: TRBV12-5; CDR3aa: CASGFGGQLQHF; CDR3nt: TGTGCTAGTGGTTTTGGGGGCCAGCTCCAGCATTTT
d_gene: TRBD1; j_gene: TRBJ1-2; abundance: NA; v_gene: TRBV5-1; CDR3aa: CASSLVRRGPDDGYTF; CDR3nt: TGCGCCAGCAGCTTGGTAAGGAGGGGGCCGGACGATGGCTACACCTTC
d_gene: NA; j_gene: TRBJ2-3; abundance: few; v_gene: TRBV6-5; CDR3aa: CASSYRGAGATQYF; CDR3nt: TGTGCCAGCAGTTATAGGGGGGCCGGGGCTACGCAGTATTTT
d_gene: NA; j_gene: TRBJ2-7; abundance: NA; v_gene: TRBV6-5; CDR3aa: CASSHRQGEQYF; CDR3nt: TGTGCCAGCAGCCACCGCCAGGGCGAGCAGTACTTC
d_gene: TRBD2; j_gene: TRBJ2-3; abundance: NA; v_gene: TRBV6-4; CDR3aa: CASSAVAGASDTQYF; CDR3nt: TGTGCCAGCAGTGCGGTAGCGGGGGCCTCAGATACGCAGTATTTT
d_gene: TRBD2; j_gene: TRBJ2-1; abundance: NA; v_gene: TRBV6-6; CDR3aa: CASSYPSGGLRGEQFF; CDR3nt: TGTGCCAGCAGTTACCCTAGCGGGGGACTCCGGGGAGAGCAGTTCTTC
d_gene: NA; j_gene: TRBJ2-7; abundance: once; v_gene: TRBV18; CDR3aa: CATSRRLEDEQYF; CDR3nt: TGTGCCACCTCCAGGAGGTTGGAAGACGAGCAGTACTTC
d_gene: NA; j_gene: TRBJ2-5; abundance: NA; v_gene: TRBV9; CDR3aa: CASSVTGWGAQETQYF; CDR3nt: TGTGCCAGCAGCGTTACGGGGTGGGGGGCCCAAGAGACCCAGTACTTC
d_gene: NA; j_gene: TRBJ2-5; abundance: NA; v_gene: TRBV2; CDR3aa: CASSPGSGETQYF; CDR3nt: TGTGCCAGCAGCCCGGGGAGCGGCGAGACCCAGTACTTC
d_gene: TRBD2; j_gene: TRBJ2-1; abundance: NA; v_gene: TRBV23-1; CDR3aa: CASSQSIAGGRNNEQFF; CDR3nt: TGCGCCAGCAGTCAATCGATAGCGGGGGGGCGAAACAATGAGCAGTTCTTC
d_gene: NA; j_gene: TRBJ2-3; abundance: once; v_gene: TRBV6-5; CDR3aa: CASSYYTSTDTQYF; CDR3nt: TGTGCCAGCAGTTACTATACTAGCACAGATACGCAGTATTTT
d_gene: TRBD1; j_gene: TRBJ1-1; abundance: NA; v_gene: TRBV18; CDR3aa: CASSPSPAGGSGTEAFF; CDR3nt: TGTGCCAGCTCACCATCGCCGGCAGGGGGATCGGGCACTGAAGCTTTCTTT
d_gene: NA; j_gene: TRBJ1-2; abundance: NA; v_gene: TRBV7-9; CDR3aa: CASSPGLRGHGYTF; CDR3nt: TGTGCCAGCAGCCCGGGACTGAGGGGCCATGGCTACACCTTC
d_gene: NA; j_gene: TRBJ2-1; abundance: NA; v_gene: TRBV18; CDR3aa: CASSISLSYNEQFF; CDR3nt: TGTGCCAGCTCAATTTCTCTCTCCTACAATGAGCAGTTCTTC
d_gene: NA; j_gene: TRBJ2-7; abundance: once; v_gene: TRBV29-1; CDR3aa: CSVQGEVGYEQYF; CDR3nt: TGCAGCGTTCAAGGGGAGGTTGGCTACGAGCAGTACTTC
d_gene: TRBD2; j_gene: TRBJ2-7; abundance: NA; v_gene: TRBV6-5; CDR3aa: CASSQTSGIPYEQYF; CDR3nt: TGTGCCAGCAGCCAGACTAGCGGGATCCCCTACGAGCAGTACTTC
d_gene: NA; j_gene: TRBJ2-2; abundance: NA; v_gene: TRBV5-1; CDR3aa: CASSTRENTGELFF; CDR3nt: TGCGCCAGCAGCACCCGGGAAAACACCGGGGAGCTGTTTTTT